This T cell receptor beta chain was found in a study of blood T cells in healthy people across ages. Study at large: The capture of about one barcoded beta molecule per two T cells was achieved by template switching.

Sample-barcoded 5' priming and a J-beta primer mix drove a second PCR of roughly 7 to 11 cycles. The template-switch adaptor was a 5' adaptor with 12 random nucleotides. It tagged each cDNA molecule. TCRdb passed the 5' RACE reads through MiXCR, listing each CDR3 protein once. The table includes hundreds of thousands of distinct CDR3 sequences, approximately 44% detected once. The CDR3 length is 16 residues. Germline values: CDR1 SGHAT, CDR2 FQNNGV. After removal of 3 bases from V and 2 bases from J, the junction contained 4 bases not matched to a gene. Per individual sample, total RNA of at least 5 micrograms was extracted.

The chain couples TRBV11-2 to TRBJ2-2, with TRBD1 identical over 9 bases. Sequencing was done on a sample of blood. The clonotype comes from a man aged 55 to 69 in good health. The DNA of the CDR3 is TGTGCCAGCAGCTTTTACAGGGGGCTTAACACCGGGGAGCTGTTTTTT. It translates to CASSFYRGLNTGELFF.